This TCR beta chain was captured in a study of blood T cell repertoires in COVID-19. Looking at the study overall: Donors in the United States, Italy and Spain gave samples during acute or convalescent COVID-19. T cells, B-cell-depleted T cells, or PBMCs supplied cDNA or gDNA.

After removal of 5 bases from V and 8 bases from J, the junction contained 6 bases not matched to a gene. The CDR3 is 13 amino acids. Germline V gene data show CDR1 as MDHEN and CDR2 as SYDVKM. TCRdb's table, derived via immunoSEQ multiplex PCR, lists solely in-frame clones and lacks some. The table shows 300,000 or so clones, with 70% to 90% occurring only once. The J gene is TRBJ1-2, the V gene TRBV28, with 9 bases matching TRBD1. Sequencing input: peripheral blood. The TCR was taken from a woman in her 30s who had recovered from COVID-19. The CDR3 nucleotides are TGTGCCAGCAGTGTGGGACAGGGTATCGGCTACACCTTC. This sequence encodes CASSVGQGIGYTF.